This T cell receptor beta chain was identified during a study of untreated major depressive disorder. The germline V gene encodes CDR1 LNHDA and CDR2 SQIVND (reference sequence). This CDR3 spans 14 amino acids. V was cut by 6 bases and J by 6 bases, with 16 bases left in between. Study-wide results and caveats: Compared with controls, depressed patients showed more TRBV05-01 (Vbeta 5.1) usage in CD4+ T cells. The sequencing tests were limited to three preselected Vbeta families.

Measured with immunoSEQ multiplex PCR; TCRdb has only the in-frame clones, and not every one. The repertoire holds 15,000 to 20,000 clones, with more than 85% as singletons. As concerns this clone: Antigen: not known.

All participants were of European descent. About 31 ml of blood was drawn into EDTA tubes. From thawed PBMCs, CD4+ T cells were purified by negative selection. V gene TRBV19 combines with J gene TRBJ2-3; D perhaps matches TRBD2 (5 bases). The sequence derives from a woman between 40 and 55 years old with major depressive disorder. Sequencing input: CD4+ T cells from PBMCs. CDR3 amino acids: CASRKPGRRDTQYF. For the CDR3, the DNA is TGTGCCAGTAGGAAACCGGGAAGACGGGATACGCAGTATTTT.